What follows are 9 T cell receptor beta chains derived from one specimen sequenced in a study of cytomegalovirus exposure and HLA in healthy donors. Only in-frame clones appear in the TCRdb table, and some are missing; sequencing was by immunoSEQ multiplex PCR. Of 130,000 or so clones in the sample, about 90% were seen once. The sample was PBMCs. These receptors originate from a woman in her twenties or thirties in good health and CMV-seropositive.

The chain couples TRBV6-1 to TRBJ2-1; D gene unclear. CDR1 is MNHNS, CDR2 SASEGT, per germline. The CDR3 covers 14 residues. The V end lost 6 bases, the J end lost 0 bases, and 9 bases lay between the germline ends. The CDR3 loop is CASSSGFSYNEQFF. The CDR3 DNA follows: TGTGCCAGCAGCTCGGGTTTCTCCTACAATGAGCAGTTCTTC.

This chain joins TRBV6-5 and TRBJ1-2, with D possibly TRBD1 on 5 matching bases. V shed 5 bases and J shed 2 bases, with 12 bases lying between them. The CDR3 is made up of 14 amino acids. The germline gives CDR1 MNHEY, CDR2 SVGAGI. The CDR3: CASSEVSGNYGYTF. The CDR3 DNA is TGTGCCAGCAGTGAAGTCTCAGGGAACTATGGCTACACCTTC.

The chain carries TRBV28 and TRBJ1-2, with D unresolved. CDR1 is MDHEN and CDR2 is SYDVKM in the germline V gene. The CDR3 has 15 amino acids. The germline V and J ends were trimmed by 6 bases and 5 bases, with 19 bases remaining between them. CDR3 in DNA: TGTGCCAGCAGCACAACCCTCGCCCCACTATATGGCTACACCTTC. Protein product: CASSTTLAPLYGYTF.

The count of this clone is one. In DNA, the CDR3 is TGTGCCAGCAGTTTAGGCAGGGGTAGCTCTGGGGCCAACGTCCTGACTTTC. Amino acid sequence: CASSLGRGSSGANVLTF. The chain is built from TRBV28 and TRBJ2-6; possibly TRBD1 for D (6 bases). Trimming removed 2 bases from V and 0 bases from J, with 11 bases in between. The CDR3 contains 17 residues. Per germline, CDR1 MDHEN and CDR2 SYDVKM.

The V and J genes are TRBV28 and TRBJ2-7, with D possibly matching TRBD2 (6 bases). Between the trimmed V and J ends, which lost 3 bases and 0 bases, there was a span of 15 bases. The CDR3 length is 16 residues. From germline, CDR1 is MDHEN and CDR2 SYDVKM. The CDR3 nucleotides are TGTGCCAGCAGTTTTTCGCATTCCGGGAGCTCCTACGAGCAGTACTTC. Translating it yields CASSFSHSGSSYEQYF.

This clone was seen a handful of times. The rearrangement uses TRBV29-1 and TRBJ2-5, with a tentative D call TRBD2 (6 bases). The V and J ends lost 8 bases and 2 bases respectively, with 24 bases between them. Germline CDR1 and CDR2: SQVTM and ANQGSEA. The CDR3 extends over 16 amino acids. In DNA form, the CDR3 reads TGCAGCCCACTGGGGCCGGGGGTCTTTTCACAAGAGACCCAGTACTTC. This encodes CSPLGPGVFSQETQYF.

CDR3 sequence (DNA): TGTGCCAGCAGCTTAGGTCACGACGACGTTGGGGGAGGCGGAAACACCATATATTTT. It specifies CASSLGHDDVGGGGNTIYF. The chain uses TRBV11-2 and TRBJ1-3; possibly TRBD1 for D (5 bases). The CDR3 contains 19 residues. Trimming removed 1 base at V and 4 bases at J, with 23 bases between. Germline loops: CDR1 SGHAT, CDR2 FQNNGV.

The chain combines TRBV27 with TRBJ2-1; TRBD1 might be the D (5 bases). The CDR3 is 15 residues long. V lost 5 bases and J 0 bases, leaving 11 bases between the germline ends. Germline V lookup: CDR1 MNHEY, CDR2 SMNVEV (reference sequence). Written as DNA, the CDR3 is TGTGCCAGCAGTCTTACAGGCGTCTCCTACAATGAGCAGTTCTTC. Translated: CASSLTGVSYNEQFF.

This clone has only a few counts. The chain couples TRBV6-4 to TRBJ2-3; 8 bases match TRBD2. V lost 2 bases, J lost 3 bases, and 4 bases stayed unmatched. The CDR3 spans 15 residues. Germline-derived CDR1 and CDR2 are MRHNA and SNTAGT. This CDR3 reads CASSDEGGRTDTQYF. CDR3 DNA sequence: TGTGCCAGCAGTGACGAAGGCGGGAGGACAGATACGCAGTATTTT.